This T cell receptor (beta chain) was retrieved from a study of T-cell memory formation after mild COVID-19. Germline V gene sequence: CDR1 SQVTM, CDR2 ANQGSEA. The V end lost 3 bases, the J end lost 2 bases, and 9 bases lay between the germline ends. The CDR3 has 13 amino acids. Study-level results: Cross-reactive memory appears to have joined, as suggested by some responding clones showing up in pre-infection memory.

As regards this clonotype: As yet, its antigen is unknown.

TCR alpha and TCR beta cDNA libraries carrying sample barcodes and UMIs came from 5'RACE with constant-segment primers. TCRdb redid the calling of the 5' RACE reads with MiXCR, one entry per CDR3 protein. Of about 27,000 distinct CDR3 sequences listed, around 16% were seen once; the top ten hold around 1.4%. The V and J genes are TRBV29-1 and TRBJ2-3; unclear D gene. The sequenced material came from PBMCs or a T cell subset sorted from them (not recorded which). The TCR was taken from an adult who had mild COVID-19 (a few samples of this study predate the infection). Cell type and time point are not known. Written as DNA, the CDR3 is TGCAGCGTTGATGGAGATAACACAGATACGCAGTATTTT. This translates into CSVDGDNTDTQYF.